The 13 T cell receptor beta chains below were found in one sample sequenced in a study of PD-L1 blockade in urothelial cancer. Assay: immunoSEQ multiplex PCR; the TCRdb copy retains only in-frame clones and omits some. The table records 38,000 or so clones, more than 75% of them present only once. Time point noted: peripheral blood 6 weeks after treatment start. Sequenced here: PBMCs, sampled around atezolizumab (anti-PD-L1) treatment. All receptors derive from a man between 65 and 80 years old with urothelial cancer.

The J gene is TRBJ1-5, the V gene TRBV6-1; D remains unclear. The CDR3 is made up of 14 amino acids. Germline values: CDR1 MNHNS, CDR2 SASEGT. V was clipped by 6 bases and J by 7 bases, with 16 bases between them. The DNA for the CDR3 is TGTGCCAGCAGCCCGAGACCGGAGGGCCAGCCCCAGCATTTT. It translates to CASSPRPEGQPQHF.

This chain joins TRBV6-6 and TRBJ2-1, with 7 positions matching TRBD2. The CDR3 runs to 16 residues. The germline CDR1 and CDR2 sequences are MNHNY and SVGAGI (reference sequence). With V trimmed by 8 bases and J by 4 bases, 14 bases remained unmatched. This CDR3 reads CASGAFGTSVYNEQFF. CDR3 in DNA: TGTGCCAGCGGGGCCTTCGGAACTAGCGTTTACAATGAGCAGTTCTTC.

V usage is TRBV5-1 and J usage is TRBJ1-1; tentatively, D is TRBD1 (5 bases). The CDR3 totals 15 residues. Germline V gene lookup returns CDR1 SGHRS and CDR2 YFSETQ. V lost 4 bases and J 0 bases, leaving 13 bases between the germline ends. CDR3 amino acids: CASSPLGALNTEAFF. CDR3 DNA sequence: TGCGCCAGCAGCCCCCTAGGGGCGTTGAACACTGAAGCTTTCTTT. Looking up the rest from reference TRBV5-1 and TRBJ1-1 gives the full variable domain: KAGVTQTPRYLIKTRGQQVTLSCSPISGHRSVSWYQQTPGQGLQFLFEYFSETQRNKGNFPGRFSGRQFSNSRSEMNVSTLELGDSALYLCASSPLGALNTEAFFGQGTRLTVV.

This sequence joins TRBV15 and TRBJ2-3; 7 bases line up with TRBD2. CDR1 is LNHNV, CDR2 YYDKDF, per germline (reference sequence). With V trimmed by 1 base and J by 2 bases, 6 bases remained unmatched. The CDR3 consists of 16 residues. CDR3 amino acids: CATSRARGRATDTQYF. The CDR3 bases are TGTGCCACCAGCAGAGCCCGCGGGAGAGCCACAGATACGCAGTATTTT.

J is TRBJ2-1 and V is TRBV5-8; 9 bases are shared with TRBD2. Germline V gene sequence: CDR1 SGHTS, CDR2 YDEGEE. The CDR3 extends over 18 amino acids. After removal of 0 bases from V and 8 bases from J, the junction contained 15 bases not matched to a gene. The CDR3 DNA follows: TGTGCCAGCAGCTTGGGGACAGCCGGGGCGGGACTAGCCTATGAGCAGTTCTTC. Its protein is CASSLGTAGAGLAYEQFF. The full variable domain, in which reference TRBV5-8 and TRBJ2-1 provide the parts outside the CDR3, is EAGVTQSPTHLIKTRGQQATLRCSPISGHTSVYWYQQALGLGLQFLLWYDEGEERNRGNFPPRFSGRQFPNYSSELNVNALELEDSALYLCASSLGTAGAGLAYEQFFGPGTRLTVL.

V gene TRBV19 combines with J gene TRBJ1-4, with 11 bases that match TRBD1. CDR1 LNHDA and CDR2 SQIVND come from the germline V gene (reference sequence). The V segment lost 5 bases and the J segment 4 bases; nucleotides outside the gene matches: 3. The CDR3 is made up of 15 amino acids. The CDR3 loop is CASSPGTGGNEKLFF. The CDR3 nucleotides are TGTGCCAGTAGTCCCGGGACAGGGGGTAATGAAAAACTGTTTTTT.

The CDR3 nucleotides are TGTGCCAGCAGTTCCAGGGGGCTGGAGGAGACCCAGTACTTC. Its translation is CASSSRGLEETQYF. V gene TRBV28 combines with J gene TRBJ2-5; 8 bases line up with TRBD1. The CDR3 sequence is 14 residues long. The V gene end was trimmed by 4 bases and the J gene end by 5 bases; junction bases not matched to a gene: 6. Germline CDR1 MDHEN, CDR2 SYDVKM.

The chain joins TRBV7-6 to TRBJ1-1; D perhaps matches TRBD1 (5 bases). The CDR3 contains 14 residues. Germline-derived CDR1 and CDR2 are SGHVS and FNYEAQ. Trimming stripped 0 bases from V and 4 bases from J, with 9 bases between. The DNA of the CDR3 is TGTGCCAGCAGCTTAGCGCCCGGGGGCACTGAAGCTTTCTTT. Its translation: CASSLAPGGTEAFF.

The J gene is TRBJ1-1, the V gene TRBV5-1, with 9 bases fitting TRBD1. Trimming took 3 bases from V and 4 from J; bases not matched to a gene: 7. Per germline, CDR1 SGHRS and CDR2 YFSETQ. The CDR3 sequence is 15 residues long. CDR3 DNA sequence: TGCGCCAGCAGCTCAACTCAGACAGGGGGCACTGAAGCTTTCTTT. It is translated as CASSSTQTGGTEAFF.

This clone has just a few counts. This chain connects TRBV28 to TRBJ1-5; D is uncertain. The CDR3 covers 16 residues. V lost 2 bases to trimming and J lost 4 bases, with 15 bases between them. Germline V lookup: CDR1 MDHEN, CDR2 SYDVKM. CDR3 DNA: TGTGCCAGCAGTTTAGGCAGTCCATGGTGGAATCAGCCCCAGCATTTT. It codes for CASSLGSPWWNQPQHF.

This clone was counted only a few times. V is TRBV13 and J is TRBJ2-7, with D perhaps TRBD2 (5 bases). Looked up from germline, CDR1 is PRHDT and CDR2 is FYEKMQ (reference sequence). The CDR3 covers 15 residues. Trimming removed 3 bases from V and 0 bases from J, with 12 bases in between. CDR3 region: CASSLEKRSSYEQYF. As DNA, the CDR3 is TGTGCCAGCAGCTTGGAAAAGCGGAGCTCCTACGAGCAGTACTTC.

The rearrangement joins TRBV7-2 to TRBJ2-3, with 9 bases aligning to TRBD2. Germline CDR1 reads SGHTA; CDR2 reads FQGNSA. V shed 5 bases, J shed 2 bases, and the junction held 8 bases outside the gene matches. This CDR3 is built from 16 residues. The CDR3 loop is CASSPQASGNTDTQYF. For the CDR3, the DNA is TGTGCCAGCAGCCCCCAGGCTAGCGGGAACACAGATACGCAGTATTTT.

The chain combines TRBV7-8 with TRBJ2-2, with D maybe TRBD1 (6 bases). Trimming took off 7 bases at V and 0 bases at J, with 9 bases between the two ends. This CDR3 region has 14 residues. From germline, CDR1 is SGHVS and CDR2 FQNEAQ. CDR3 in DNA: TGTGCCAGCATACGGGACACGAACACCGGGGAGCTGTTTTTT. Protein product: CASIRDTNTGELFF.